Below, 10 T cell receptor beta chains from the same sample are listed, as sequenced in a study of Graves' ophthalmopathy and Graves' hyperthyroidism. RNA transcripts were the template, and TCR beta CDR3 regions were amplified from them. First-round RT-PCR relied on HTBI primers, and a second-round multiplex PCR came next. One entry per CDR3 protein, called by TCRdb with MiXCR from the multiplex PCR reads. The sample records about 220,000 distinct CDR3 sequences, roughly 21% being singletons. The sample consisted of peripheral blood. These receptor sequences come from a woman aged 45-59 years with Graves' ophthalmopathy.

The V gene is TRBV24-1, the J gene TRBJ2-2, with a possible D match to TRBD2 (6 bases). V lost 7 bases to trimming and J lost 7 bases, with 6 bases between them. The CDR3 loop spans 11 amino acids. Germline CDR1 and CDR2: KGHDR and SFDVKD. For the CDR3, the DNA is TGTGCCACCAGGGGAGGCGGGGAGCTGTTTTTT. It codes for CATRGGGELFF.

The chain joins TRBV4-2 to TRBJ1-2, with D perhaps TRBD1 (6 bases). Per germline, CDR1 LGHNA and CDR2 YNFKEQ. V lost 4 bases and J lost 1, with 22 bases in between. The CDR3 runs to 18 residues. The CDR3 sequence: CASSPPPLGTRINYGYTF. CDR3 sequence (DNA): TGTGCCAGCAGCCCCCCCCCCCTCGGGACACGCATTAACTATGGCTACACCTTC.

In its sample, this clonotype was seen many times. V and J are TRBV2 and TRBJ1-1; D remains ambiguous. Germline V CDR1 and CDR2: SNHLY, FYNNEI. This CDR3 has 12 residues. The CDR3 here is CATRDLNTEAFF. The CDR3 DNA follows: TGTGCAACTCGAGATCTGAACACTGAAGCTTTCTTT.

The CDR3 region is CASSFWGASNQPQHF. CDR3 bases: TGTGCCAGCAGTTTCTGGGGGGCGAGCAATCAGCCCCAGCATTTT. This chain links TRBV27 with TRBJ1-5; possible D gene TRBD1, 6 bases. V was clipped by 3 bases and J by 1 base, with 10 bases between them. Germline values: CDR1 MNHEY, CDR2 SMNVEV (reference sequence). The CDR3 runs to 15 residues.

V is TRBV7-8 and J is TRBJ2-7; D perhaps matches TRBD1 (8 bases). There are 15 residues in the CDR3. Germline V CDR1 and CDR2: SGHVS, FQNEAQ. V was pared by 1 base and J by 5 bases, with 15 bases between. The CDR3 coding sequence is TGTGCCAGCAGCTTAGGAGCGGGACAGGACGACGAGCAGTACTTC. Its protein product is CASSLGAGQDDEQYF.

This clonotype was observed at least ten times. The genes are TRBV19 and TRBJ2-4, with D possibly matching TRBD1 (6 bases). Per the germline V gene, CDR1 is LNHDA and CDR2 is SQIVND (reference sequence). Trimming cost V 6 bases and J 7 bases, with 19 bases left between them. This CDR3 is built from 15 residues. The CDR3 sequence: CASSPRDNSDNIQYF. The CDR3 DNA sequence: TGTGCCAGTAGCCCACGGGACAACTCAGATAACATTCAGTACTTC.

This clonotype was counted ten times or more. CDR3: CASTPSGSPYEQYF. Here the CDR3 DNA reads TGTGCCAGCACCCCTAGCGGTTCCCCCTACGAGCAGTACTTC. This rearrangement joins TRBV7-2 to TRBJ2-7; 7 nucleotides match TRBD2. Germline V CDR1 and CDR2: SGHTA, FQGNSA. After removal of 7 bases from V and 2 bases from J, the junction contained 8 bases not matched to a gene. The CDR3 covers 14 residues. Full variable domain (missing parts from reference TRBV7-2 and TRBJ2-7): GAGVSQSPSNKVTEKGKDVELRCDPISGHTALYWYRQSLGQGLEFLIYFQGNSAPDKSGLPSDRFSAERTGGSVSTLTIQRTQQEDSAVYLCASTPSGSPYEQYFGPGTRLTVT.

This clonotype was counted many times. This chain joins TRBV7-3 and TRBJ2-2; no definite D call. CDR1 SGHTA and CDR2 FQGTGA come from the germline V gene. V was shortened by 5 bases and J by 8 bases, with 12 bases between the two germline ends. This CDR3 comprises 13 residues. In DNA, the CDR3 is TGTGCCAGCAGCCTCTCGAACCAAGGGGAGCTGTTTTTT. Amino acids: CASSLSNQGELFF.

This sequence joins TRBV12-3 or TRBV12-4 and TRBJ2-7, with 7 bases fitting TRBD2. The CDR3 runs 16 residues. Unmatched junction bases numbered 9, after V lost 2 bases and J lost 2 bases. CDR3 sequence reads: CASSLHSREPTYEQYF. The CDR3, as DNA: TGTGCCAGCAGTTTACACTCGCGGGAGCCAACCTACGAGCAGTACTTC.

This clonotype came up many times. V gene TRBV5-1 combines with J gene TRBJ1-1, with 10 nucleotides matching TRBD1. V was clipped by 7 bases and J by 4 bases; unmatched bases: 7. The CDR3 totals 14 residues. The germline V gene encodes CDR1 SGHRS and CDR2 YFSETQ. The CDR3 spells CASATGGPATEAFF. CDR3 coding DNA: TGCGCCAGCGCGACAGGGGGCCCCGCCACTGAAGCTTTCTTT.